This T cell receptor beta chain was documented in a study of human T cells and chemical hapten exposure. Study-wide points: Patch test score showed a positive correlation with PT1 expanded TCR counts.

This clonotype occurred many times. Its antigen is not known. Per the germline V gene, CDR1 is SGHRS and CDR2 is YFSETQ. There are 14 residues in the CDR3. V was cut by 6 bases and J by 3 bases, with 15 bases left in between. Time point meaning: patch test 2, 6 weeks after DPC sensitization. Treatment described: therapeutic diphenylcyclopropenone sensitization with weekly scalp DPC. Within the library, unique molecular identifiers were attached to each individual cDNA molecule. Original data processing: Samples held a median of around 96,000 TCRs, range about 23,224–700,000. From the RACE reads, TCRdb called clonotypes with MiXCR, one entry per CDR3 protein. The V and J calls reflect TCRdb's pipeline rather than the authors' work. This table holds a few hundred thousand distinct CDR3 sequences, around 6% found once.

The chain is built from TRBV5-1 and TRBJ1-1; D unresolved. This TCR was sampled from a woman aged 18-30 years with alopecia areata. Some clones in this sample may be carry-over from other donors' samples. The input for sequencing was whole blood, taken in connection with sensitization to the hapten diphenylcyclopropenone (DPC). The CDR3 region is CASTLLPGDTEAFF. The CDR3 DNA reads TGCGCCAGCACCCTTCTCCCCGGGGACACTGAAGCTTTCTTT.